Below, 14 T cell receptor beta chains from the same sample are listed, as sequenced in a study of cytomegalovirus exposure and HLA in healthy donors. PCR used 60 Vbeta primers and 13 Jbeta primers. The protocol was immunoSEQ multiplex PCR, while the TCRdb copy is restricted to in-frame clones and leaves out a portion. In the table there are about 130,000 clones, 78% of which are singletons. Material for sequencing was PBMCs. The source is a woman between 35 and 50 years old in good health and CMV-seronegative.

The CDR3: CASSLNWDSEAFF. CDR3 DNA: TGTGCCAGCAGCTTAAATTGGGACAGTGAAGCTTTCTTT. The chain has TRBV13 and TRBJ1-1; 7 positions agree with TRBD1. The germline V gene has CDR1 PRHDT and CDR2 FYEKMQ (reference sequence). Trimming cost V 2 bases and J 7 bases; bases outside gene matches: 4. This CDR3 comprises 13 residues.

This chain uses TRBV5-1 with TRBJ1-2; tentative D call: TRBD1 (5 bases). V lost 7 bases and J lost 6, with 22 bases in between. There are 15 residues in the CDR3. Germline V lookup: CDR1 SGHRS, CDR2 YFSETQ. This CDR3 reads CASRSEGQGRDGYTF. The CDR3 DNA sequence: TGCGCCAGCCGGTCGGAGGGGCAGGGTCGTGATGGCTACACCTTC.

The chain has TRBV19 and TRBJ2-7; D is possibly TRBD2 (6 bases). V gave up 7 bases and J gave up 12 bases, with 16 bases separating them. This CDR3 contains 11 residues. Germline V gene data show CDR1 as LNHDA and CDR2 as SQIVND (reference sequence). This CDR3 reads CASTGESTLYF. DNA for the CDR3: TGTGCCAGTACGGGAGAATCCACATTGTACTTC. The whole variable domain, remainder taken from reference TRBV19 and TRBJ2-7, is DGGITQSPKYLFRKEGQNVTLSCEQNLNHDAMYWYRQDPGQGLRLIYYSQIVNDFQKGDIAEGYSVSREKKESFPLTVTSAQKNPTAFYLCASTGESTLYFGPGTRLTVT.

The rearrangement joins TRBV28 to TRBJ1-6, with D unclear. With 3 bases removed from V and 0 bases from J, the gap between germline ends came to 9 bases. Germline lookup yields CDR1 MDHEN and CDR2 SYDVKM. The CDR3 runs to 16 residues. Here the CDR3 reads CASSFPLSSYNSPLHF. CDR3 coding DNA: TGTGCCAGCAGTTTCCCGTTGAGCTCCTATAATTCACCCCTCCACTTT. The variable domain in full, with the rest retrieved from reference TRBV28 and TRBJ1-6, is DVKVTQSSRYLVKRTGEKVFLECVQDMDHENMFWYRQDPGLGLRLIYFSYDVKMKEKGDIPEGYSVSREKKERFSLILESASTNQTSMYLCASSFPLSSYNSPLHFGNGTRLTVT.

V is TRBV2 and J is TRBJ2-1; D may be TRBD2 (5 bases). The CDR3 sequence is 11 residues long. Trimming shortened V by 6 bases and J by 9 bases, and 9 bases separated the two germline ends. Germline V CDR1 and CDR2: SNHLY, FYNNEI. The CDR3 region has the DNA TGTGCCAGCAGACTAGAGGCTGAGCAGTTCTTC. Its protein is CASRLEAEQFF.

V gene TRBV28 combines with J gene TRBJ1-2; maybe TRBD1 (6 bases). V dropped 2 bases and J dropped 3 bases, with 13 bases sitting between them. This CDR3 has 15 residues. CDR1 is MDHEN, CDR2 SYDVKM, per germline. The CDR3 DNA follows: TGTGCCAGCAGTTTAAGGGTGGCAGGGGACTATGGCTACACCTTC. This translates into CASSLRVAGDYGYTF.

The gene calls are TRBV6-5 and TRBJ1-2, with 8 bases lining up with TRBD1. From germline, CDR1 is MNHEY and CDR2 SVGAGI. V lost 6 bases, J lost 4 bases, and 7 bases stayed unmatched. This CDR3 has 14 residues. CDR3 nucleotide sequence: TGTGCCAGCAGAGGGACAGGAGACCTCTATGGCTACACCTTC. As protein: CASRGTGDLYGYTF.

The chain uses TRBV21-1 and TRBJ1-5. TRBV21-1 is given as a pseudogene. The CDR3 extends over 16 amino acids. CDR3 residues: CASSKAGSRRSQPQHF. The DNA for the CDR3 is TGTGCCAGCAGCAAAGCAGGATCACGGCGGAGTCAGCCCCAGCATTTT.

In the case of this clone: At one end, the junction sequence differs from germline, possibly due to a read error. The rearrangement uses TRBV19 and TRBJ2-4, with 13 bases lining up with TRBD2. Looked up from germline, CDR1 is LNHDA and CDR2 is SQIVND (reference sequence). The CDR3 has 19 residues. CDR3 residues: CASTADGTSGIGAKNSQYF. CDR3 DNA: TGTGCCAGTACCGCCGACGGGACTAGCGGGATTGGAGCCAAAAACAGTCAGTACTTC.

The rearrangement uses TRBV19 and TRBJ1-1; weak D call: TRBD1 (6 bases). The V end was cut by 10 bases, the J end by 8 bases, with 17 bases between. Looked up from germline, CDR1 is LNHDA and CDR2 is SQIVND (reference sequence). This CDR3 region has 12 residues. The CDR3 protein is CATQYGQTEAFF. As DNA, the CDR3 is TGTGCCACCCAATACGGACAGACCGAAGCTTTCTTT.

The chain couples TRBV11-2 to TRBJ2-2, with D maybe TRBD2 (6 bases). Deletions cut 5 bases from V and 0 bases from J, with 13 bases between. The CDR3 is made up of 16 amino acids. The germline gives CDR1 SGHAT, CDR2 FQNNGV. The CDR3 loop is CASSPGTFANTGELFF. The DNA of the CDR3 is TGTGCCAGCAGCCCCGGGACTTTCGCGAACACCGGGGAGCTGTTTTTT.

The chain combines TRBV19 with TRBJ1-5; a weak D match, TRBD1 (5 bases). Germline assignment: CDR1 LNHDA and CDR2 SQIVND (reference sequence). The V end was cut by 3 bases, the J end by 2 bases, with 8 bases between. The CDR3 runs 14 residues. The CDR3 region is CASSIREGNQPQHF. The CDR3 region has the DNA TGTGCCAGTAGTATCAGGGAAGGCAATCAGCCCCAGCATTTT.

The chain combines TRBV7-3 with TRBJ2-1; 10 nucleotides align to TRBD2. J lost 3 bases, V lost 5 bases, and 4 bases had no gene match. CDR3 length equals 15 residues. Germline values: CDR1 SGHTA, CDR2 FQGTGA. As DNA, the CDR3 is TGTGCCAGCAGCGAGCGGGGGGGCGGCTACAATGAGCAGTTCTTC. This gives the protein CASSERGGGYNEQFF.

The chain employs TRBV28 and TRBJ2-5; D is unclear. Trimming shortened V by 5 bases and J by 5 bases, and 21 bases separated the two germline ends. CDR1 MDHEN and CDR2 SYDVKM come from the germline V gene. The CDR3 sequence is 16 residues long. The CDR3 nucleotides read TGTGCCAGCAGTCCCCCCTCTGGTCTTGAGGCCGAGACCCAGTACTTC. Residues: CASSPPSGLEAETQYF.